This T cell receptor beta chain was observed in a study of control samples from healthy donors and cancer patients. Regarding this clone: This CDR3 is also generated by other DNA sequences in the sample.

The V and J ends lost 6 bases and 0 bases respectively, with 9 bases between them. This CDR3 comprises 14 residues. The germline V gene encodes CDR1 SNHLY and CDR2 FYNNEI. This table comes from immunoSEQ multiplex PCR, and its TCRdb copy is limited to in-frame clones, with some not included. This table holds around 64,000 clones, 89% found once. The clonotype originates from a man aged 55 to 70 with colorectal cancer. J is TRBJ1-5 and V is TRBV2; TRBD1 might be the D (6 bases). The sequencing input was PBMCs. CDR3 sequence (DNA): TGTGCCAGCAGCGGACAGAATAGCAATCAGCCCCAGCATTTT. It translates to CASSGQNSNQPQHF.